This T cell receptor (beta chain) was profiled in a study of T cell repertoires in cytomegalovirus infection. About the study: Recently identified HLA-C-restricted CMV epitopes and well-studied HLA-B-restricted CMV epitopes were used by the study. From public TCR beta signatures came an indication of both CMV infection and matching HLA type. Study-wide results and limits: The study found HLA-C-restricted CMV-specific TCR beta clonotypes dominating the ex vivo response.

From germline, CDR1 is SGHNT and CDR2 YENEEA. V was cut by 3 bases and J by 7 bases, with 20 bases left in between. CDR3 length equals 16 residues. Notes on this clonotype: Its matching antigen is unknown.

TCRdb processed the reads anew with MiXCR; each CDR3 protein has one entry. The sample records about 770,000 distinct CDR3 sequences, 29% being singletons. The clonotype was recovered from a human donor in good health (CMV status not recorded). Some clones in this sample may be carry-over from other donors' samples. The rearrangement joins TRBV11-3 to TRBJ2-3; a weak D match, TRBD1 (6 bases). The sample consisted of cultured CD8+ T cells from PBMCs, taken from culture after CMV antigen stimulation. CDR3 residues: CASSFGQVQGTYTQYF. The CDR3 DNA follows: TGTGCCAGCAGCTTCGGACAAGTGCAGGGGACCTATACGCAGTATTTT.